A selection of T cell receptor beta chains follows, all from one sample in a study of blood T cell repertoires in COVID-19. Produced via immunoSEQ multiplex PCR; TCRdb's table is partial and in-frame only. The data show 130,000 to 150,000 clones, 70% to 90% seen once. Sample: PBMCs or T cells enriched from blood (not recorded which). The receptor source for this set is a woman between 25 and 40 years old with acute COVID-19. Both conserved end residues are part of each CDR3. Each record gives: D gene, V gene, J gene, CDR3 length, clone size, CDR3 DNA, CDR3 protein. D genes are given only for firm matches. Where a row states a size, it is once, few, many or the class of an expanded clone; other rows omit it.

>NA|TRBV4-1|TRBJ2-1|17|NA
TGCGCCAGCAGCCAAGATGGTAGGGCAGGGTCTGGCGATGAGCAGTTCTTC
CASSQDGRAGSGDEQFF
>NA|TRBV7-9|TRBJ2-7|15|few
TGTGCCAGCAGCGTAGGGGCAAGCGGTCTCGGCGAGCAGTACTTC
CASSVGASGLGEQYF
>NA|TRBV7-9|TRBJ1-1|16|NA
TGTGCCAGCAGCCTATTGAAAGACAGAATGAACACTGAAGCTTTCTTT
CASSLLKDRMNTEAFF
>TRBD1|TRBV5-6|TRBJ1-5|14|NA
TGTGCCAGCACCAAAGGGACAGATAATCAGCCCCAGCATTTT
CASTKGTDNQPQHF
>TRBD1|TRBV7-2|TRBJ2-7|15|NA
TGTGCCAGCAGCTTCGACAGGGCGTCCTCCTACGAGCAGTACTTC
CASSFDRASSYEQYF
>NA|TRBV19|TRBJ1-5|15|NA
TGTGCCAGTAGTAGGAGACAGGACGGTTTTCAGCCCCAGCATTTT
CASSRRQDGFQPQHF
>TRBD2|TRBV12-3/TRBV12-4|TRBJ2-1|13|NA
TGTGCCAGCCAGGGACTAGACTACAATGAGCAGTTCTTC
CASQGLDYNEQFF
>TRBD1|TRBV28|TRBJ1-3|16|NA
TGTGCCAGCATTAATACAGGGGATGTAGCTGGAAACACCATATATTTT
CASINTGDVAGNTIYF
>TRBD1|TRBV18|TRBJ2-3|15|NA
TGTGCCAGCTCACGGTCCTTAACAGGGGCAGATACGCAGTATTTT
CASSRSLTGADTQYF
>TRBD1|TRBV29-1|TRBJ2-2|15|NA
TGCAGCGCTTTTCTGAGGGGGCAGGGGAACGGGGAGCTGTTTTTT
CSAFLRGQGNGELFF
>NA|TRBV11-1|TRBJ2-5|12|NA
TGTGCCAGCAGCTTACAGTTAGAGACCCAGTACTTC
CASSLQLETQYF
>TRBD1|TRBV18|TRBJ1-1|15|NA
TGTGCCAGCTCACCAATCGAGGACAGGGACACTGAAGCTTTCTTT
CASSPIEDRDTEAFF
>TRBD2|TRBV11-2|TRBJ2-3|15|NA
TGTGCCAGCAGGTTATCTAGCGGATTTACAGATACGCAGTATTTT
CASRLSSGFTDTQYF
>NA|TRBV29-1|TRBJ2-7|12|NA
TGCAGCGTTGAAGTCAGCTCCTACGAGCAGTACTTC
CSVEVSSYEQYF
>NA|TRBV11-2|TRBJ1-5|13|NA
TGTGCCAGCAGCTTAGAACAGGGCGAGCCCCAGCATTTT
CASSLEQGEPQHF